This T cell receptor (beta chain) was captured in a study of T cell responses to AZD1222 COVID-19 vaccine. Overall study findings and caveats: The repertoires were collected only after the peak T cell response. As reported, nearly half of all spike-specific TCRs target variant regions that are unmutated. The span of vaccine-associated CD4 TCRs extended across spike, with dominance at 160-218 and 743-854. Mostly white British, mostly female donors; authors suggested clonal diversity may be underestimated.

With V trimmed by 4 bases and J by 4 bases, 6 bases remained unmatched. The length of the CDR3 is 14 residues. Germline assignment: CDR1 SQVTM and CDR2 ANQGSEA. Only in-frame clones appear in the TCRdb table, and some are missing; sequencing was by immunoSEQ multiplex PCR. Among about 130,000 clones listed, 93% were seen once. On this clone: Its antigen is undetermined.

The source is an adult in good health. The V and J genes are TRBV29-1 and TRBJ2-1; 8 bases match TRBD2. The sample consisted of peripheral blood, taken on day 0 of AZD1222 vaccination. The CDR3 here is CSVGGGLVYNEQFF. In nucleotides, the CDR3 is TGCAGCGTTGGAGGGGGACTAGTTTACAATGAGCAGTTCTTC.